Listed below are T cell receptor beta chains from one sample, sequenced in a study of Graves' ophthalmopathy and Graves' hyperthyroidism. Via MiXCR, TCRdb re-called the multiplex PCR reads, giving one row per CDR3 protein. Of approximately 540,000 distinct CDR3 sequences listed, under 45% were seen once; the top ten hold roughly 4.5%. Sequencing input: peripheral blood or thyroid tissue (not recorded which). Source of these receptors: an adult man with Graves' hyperthyroidism. Each CDR3 is given without its conserved first and last residue. The D gene is left open where the match is weak.

v_call d_call cdr3_aa
TRBV15 TRBD1 ATSSFDRGQETQY
TRBV5-1 - ASSLDWVASGNTIY
TRBV6-1 - ASSSLTGYGQY
TRBV19 TRBD1 ASSTEQGYDQPQH
TRBV2 - ASSEVPGNSNQPQY
TRBV4-1 - ASSHARDNTEAF
TRBV2 - ASSWGLGNQPQH
TRBV20-1 - STYGMAGGEDGYT
TRBV10-3 - AISEVWNTIY
TRBV20-1 - SASPGHEQY
TRBV12-3/TRBV12-4 - ASSFQGANVLT
TRBV29-1 - SVEALGGEQF
TRBV10-3 - AIKASTKYEQY